Listed below are T cell receptor beta chains from one sample, sequenced in a study of T cells expressing NK-cell markers. TCRdb re-called the 5' RACE reads and catalogs CDR3 proteins one per entry, DNA excluded. This sample's clone table lists 130,000 to 150,000 distinct CDR3 sequences. The sequenced sample was blood T cells: a sorted CD56 or NKG2C T cell subset, CD4+ or CD8+ T cells, or bulk PBMC T cells (not recorded which). The receptor source for this set is a young man in good health. The CDR3 runs from the conserved cysteine through the conserved F or W. Each record gives: J gene, V gene, CDR3 protein.

J: TRBJ1-1
V: TRBV7-9
CDR3: CASSPGTTAEAFF

J: TRBJ2-4
V: TRBV5-6
CDR3: CASSLQDIQYF

J: TRBJ2-1
V: TRBV27
CDR3: CASSTSYRAEQFF

J: TRBJ2-7
V: TRBV20-1
CDR3: CSASPGLGYEQYF

J: TRBJ2-1
V: TRBV2
CDR3: CASSEALPGLQSTVEQFF

J: TRBJ2-3
V: TRBV11-2
CDR3: CASSPLAKGSADTQYF

J: TRBJ1-2
V: TRBV6-1
CDR3: CASSPGPPGGYTF

J: TRBJ2-1
V: TRBV7-9
CDR3: CASSQPGGTYNEQFF

J: TRBJ2-1
V: TRBV24-1
CDR3: CATSDGTSTLPINNEQFF

J: TRBJ2-7
V: TRBV30
CDR3: CAWPHGGLLYEQYF

J: TRBJ1-5
V: TRBV20-1
CDR3: CSARPTDGGEDQPQHF

J: TRBJ2-3
V: TRBV6-1
CDR3: CASSVDRPRGTDTQYF

J: TRBJ1-4
V: TRBV18
CDR3: CASSSPPGPQNEKLFF

J: TRBJ1-5
V: TRBV4-3
CDR3: CASSEGSRNQPQHF

J: TRBJ2-2
V: TRBV9
CDR3: CASSVVWEDAYTGELFF

J: TRBJ2-7
V: TRBV21-1
CDR3: CASSAFGGSTYEQYF

J: TRBJ2-7
V: TRBV7-9
CDR3: CASSLVPDRTYEQYF

J: TRBJ2-5
V: TRBV4-2
CDR3: CASSQDLPPEETQYF

J: TRBJ2-7
V: TRBV29-1
CDR3: CSVDGQGAYEQYF

J: TRBJ1-4
V: TRBV7-8
CDR3: CASSFTPGSLNEKLFF

J: TRBJ2-7
V: TRBV24-1
CDR3: CATSDSTGRGEQYF

J: TRBJ2-3
V: TRBV12-3/TRBV12-4
CDR3: CASRGLAWGTDTQYF

J: TRBJ1-1
V: TRBV29-1
CDR3: CSGGAGVRTEAFF

J: TRBJ1-6
V: TRBV19
CDR3: CASTPPTGDNSPLHF

J: TRBJ2-1
V: TRBV4-2
CDR3: CASSQVGGSASYNEQFF

J: TRBJ2-5
V: TRBV27
CDR3: CASSLSGGETQYF

J: TRBJ1-3
V: TRBV3-1
CDR3: CASSQVFKEGQSVFENTIYF

J: TRBJ2-1
V: TRBV2
CDR3: CATPGGDHSYNEQFF

J: TRBJ2-3
V: TRBV6-2/TRBV6-3
CDR3: CASGAGDTQYF

J: TRBJ2-2
V: TRBV5-4
CDR3: CASSLADSRIAELFF

J: TRBJ2-3
V: TRBV7-9
CDR3: CASSRMENTQYF

J: TRBJ2-7
V: TRBV28
CDR3: CASSGGGSSYEQYF

J: TRBJ2-1
V: TRBV7-9
CDR3: CASSLAARDNEQFF

J: TRBJ2-3
V: TRBV11-2
CDR3: CASSLGTESTDTQYF

J: TRBJ2-3
V: TRBV12-3/TRBV12-4
CDR3: CASSILAGVADTQYF

J: TRBJ2-1
V: TRBV7-2
CDR3: CASSLGGRYNEQFF

J: TRBJ2-1
V: TRBV4-3
CDR3: CASASGTSGSLNYNEQFF

J: TRBJ1-3
V: TRBV30
CDR3: CACTSRGAGNTIYF

J: TRBJ2-5
V: TRBV7-6
CDR3: CASSLVPNWRDAQETQYF

J: TRBJ2-1
V: TRBV20-1
CDR3: CSAWGTGRYEQFF

J: TRBJ2-1
V: TRBV24-1
CDR3: CATKGVEAYNEQFF

J: TRBJ2-1
V: TRBV11-1
CDR3: CASSLRLRGGLAGRDDNEQFF

J: TRBJ2-1
V: TRBV19
CDR3: CASRLAIPNEQFF

J: TRBJ2-7
V: TRBV5-1
CDR3: CASSPTGTGSYEQYF

J: TRBJ2-1
V: TRBV7-6
CDR3: CASSPPSGNSYNEQFF

J: TRBJ1-6
V: TRBV6-5
CDR3: CASSNERFGSPLHF